The present entry profiles one T cell receptor beta chain with its context. The data belong to a study of blood T cells in healthy people across ages. This CDR3 is 18 amino acids long. Germline CDR1 is MRHNA and CDR2 is SNTAGT. V was pared by 2 bases and J by 0 bases, with 17 bases between. Then a second PCR, running roughly 7 to 12 cycles, was carried out with a sample-barcoded 5' primer and a J-beta primer mix. In TCRdb, the 5' RACE reads were re-called with MiXCR into one record per CDR3 protein. The data hold 1.5 million to 2 million distinct CDR3 sequences, with about two fifths observed a single time.

The source material was blood. V is TRBV6-4 and J is TRBJ1-3, with D perhaps TRBD1 (5 bases). This sequence was found in a human donor in good health. The CDR3: CASSDLGRLLSSGNTIYF. The DNA of the CDR3 is TGTGCCAGCAGTGACCTGGGGCGATTGCTAAGCTCTGGAAACACCATATATTTT.